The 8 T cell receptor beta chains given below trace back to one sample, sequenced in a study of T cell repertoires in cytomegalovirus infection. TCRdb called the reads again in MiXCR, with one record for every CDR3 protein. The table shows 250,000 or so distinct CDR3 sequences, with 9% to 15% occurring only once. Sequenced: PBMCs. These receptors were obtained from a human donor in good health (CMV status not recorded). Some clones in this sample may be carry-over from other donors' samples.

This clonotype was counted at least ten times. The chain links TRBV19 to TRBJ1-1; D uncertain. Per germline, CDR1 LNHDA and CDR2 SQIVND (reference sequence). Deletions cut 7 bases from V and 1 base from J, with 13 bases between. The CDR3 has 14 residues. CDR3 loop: CASTLGPRNTEAFF. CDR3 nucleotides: TGTGCCAGTACCCTCGGACCCCGGAACACTGAAGCTTTCTTT.

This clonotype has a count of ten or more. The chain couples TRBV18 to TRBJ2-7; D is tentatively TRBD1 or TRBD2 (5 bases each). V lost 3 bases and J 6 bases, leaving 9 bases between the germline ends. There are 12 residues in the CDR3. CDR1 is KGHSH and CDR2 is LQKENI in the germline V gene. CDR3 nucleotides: TGTGCCAGCTCACCGGGGGAAGGCGAGCAGTACTTC. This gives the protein CASSPGEGEQYF.

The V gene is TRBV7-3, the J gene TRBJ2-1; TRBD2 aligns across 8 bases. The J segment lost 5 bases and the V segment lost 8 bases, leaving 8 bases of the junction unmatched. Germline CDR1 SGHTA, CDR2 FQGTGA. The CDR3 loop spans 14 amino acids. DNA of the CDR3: TGTGCCAGCGGCCGGACTAGCTCGGACAATGAGCAGTTCTTC. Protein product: CASGRTSSDNEQFF.

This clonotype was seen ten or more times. The CDR3 reads CASSLVGLAGGRSYEQYF. The CDR3 nucleotides read TGTGCCAGCAGCTTAGTGGGACTAGCGGGAGGAAGGTCCTACGAGCAGTACTTC. The rearrangement uses TRBV7-2 and TRBJ2-7; 15 bases line up with TRBD2. The CDR3 runs to 18 residues. The germline CDR1 and CDR2 sequences are SGHTA and FQGNSA. With V trimmed by 1 base and J by 1 base, 5 bases remained unmatched.

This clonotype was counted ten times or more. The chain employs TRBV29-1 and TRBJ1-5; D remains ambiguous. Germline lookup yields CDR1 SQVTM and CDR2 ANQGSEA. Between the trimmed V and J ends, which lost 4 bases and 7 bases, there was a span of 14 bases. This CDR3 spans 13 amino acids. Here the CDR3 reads CSVALEAGQPQHF. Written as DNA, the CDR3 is TGCAGCGTTGCCCTAGAGGCAGGACAGCCCCAGCATTTT.

The CDR3 DNA reads as TGCAGCGTTGAAGTCATAAACAGGGGGACCTACGAGCAGTACTTC. It encodes CSVEVINRGTYEQYF. The chain is built from TRBV29-1 and TRBJ2-7; TRBD1 agrees at 8 bases. Looked up from germline, CDR1 is SQVTM and CDR2 is ANQGSEA. V gave up 1 base and J gave up 2 bases; unmatched junction bases: 7. This CDR3 spans 15 amino acids.

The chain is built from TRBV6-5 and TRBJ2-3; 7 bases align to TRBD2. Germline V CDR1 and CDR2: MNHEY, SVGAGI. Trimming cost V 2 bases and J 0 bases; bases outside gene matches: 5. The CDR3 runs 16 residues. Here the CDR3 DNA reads TGTGCCAGCAGTTACCCCAGCGGGGAGAGCACAGATACGCAGTATTTT. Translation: CASSYPSGESTDTQYF.

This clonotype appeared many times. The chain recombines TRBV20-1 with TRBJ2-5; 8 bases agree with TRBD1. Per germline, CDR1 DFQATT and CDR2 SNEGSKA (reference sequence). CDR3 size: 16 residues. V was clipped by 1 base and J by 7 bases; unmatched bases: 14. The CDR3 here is CSARGRPTGELVTQYF. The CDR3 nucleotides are TGCAGTGCTAGAGGCCGCCCGACAGGGGAGTTGGTGACCCAGTACTTC.